Below are 9 T cell receptor beta chains sequenced from a single sample in a study of PD-1 blockade in classical Hodgkin lymphoma. Time point indicated: cycle 4 day 1 (C4D1), after more than five weeks of nivolumab. Autologous stem cell transplantation was followed by relapse in every patient, and brentuximab vedotin exposure varied. Assay: immunoSEQ multiplex PCR; the TCRdb copy retains only in-frame clones and omits some. The sample lists tens of thousands of clones; around 81% were seen once. The sequenced sample was peripheral blood mononuclear cells (PBMCs), obtained before the fourth cycle of nivolumab. The receptors originated from a human donor with classical Hodgkin lymphoma.

The J gene is TRBJ2-7, the V gene TRBV4-2, with D uncertain. Germline lookup yields CDR1 LGHNA and CDR2 YNFKEQ. This CDR3 is 11 amino acids long. V lost 5 bases to trimming and J lost 7 bases, with 9 bases between them. CDR3 in amino acids: CASSAVGEQYF. CDR3 nucleotide sequence: TGTGCCAGCAGCGCCGTCGGGGAGCAGTACTTC.

The rearrangement links TRBV27 to TRBJ2-5, with D uncertain. The V end lost 2 bases, the J end lost 5 bases, and 15 bases lay between the germline ends. The germline V gene has CDR1 MNHEY and CDR2 SMNVEV (reference sequence). This CDR3 spans 15 amino acids. The CDR3 DNA is TGTGCCAGCAGTTTACGCAGGTCGTCGAGTGAGACCCAGTACTTC. Protein: CASSLRRSSSETQYF.

The chain has TRBV7-9 and TRBJ2-2; perhaps TRBD2 as D (5 bases). Germline V CDR1 and CDR2: SEHNR, FQNEAQ (reference sequence). Trimming took off 1 base at V and 4 bases at J, with 13 bases between the two ends. CDR3 length equals 16 residues. In nucleotides, the CDR3 is TGTGCCAGCAGCTTAGTTGGGCTAGCAGGCACCGGGGAGCTGTTTTTT. Its translation is CASSLVGLAGTGELFF. Full variable domain (missing parts from reference TRBV7-9 and TRBJ2-2): DTGVSQNPRHKITKRGQNVTFRCDPISEHNRLYWYRQTLGQGPEFLTYFQNEAQLEKSRLLSDRFSAERPKGSFSTLEIQRTEQGDSAMYLCASSLVGLAGTGELFFGEGSRLTVL.

V usage is TRBV18 and J usage is TRBJ2-2; possible D gene TRBD2, 5 bases. Trimming shortened V by 3 bases and J by 7 bases, and 21 bases separated the two germline ends. This CDR3 has 17 amino acids. Germline V gene lookup returns CDR1 KGHSH and CDR2 LQKENI. The CDR3 reads CASSPSQLGVHIGELFF. For the CDR3, the DNA is TGTGCCAGCTCACCGTCTCAACTCGGGGTTCACATCGGGGAGCTGTTTTTT.

The rearrangement uses TRBV7-8 and TRBJ2-2, with D tentatively TRBD1 or TRBD2 (6 bases each). V lost 3 bases and J 2 bases, leaving 7 bases between the germline ends. The length of the CDR3 is 14 residues. Germline-derived CDR1 and CDR2 are SGHVS and FQNEAQ. Here the CDR3 reads CASSLGGNTGELFF. CDR3 coding DNA: TGTGCCAGCAGCTTGGGGGGCAACACCGGGGAGCTGTTTTTT.

The chain employs TRBV6-5 and TRBJ1-5, with 9 bases that match TRBD1. The germline V gene has CDR1 MNHEY and CDR2 SVGAGI. V gave up 6 bases and J gave up 6 bases; unmatched junction bases: 6. The CDR3 contains 14 residues. The CDR3 coding sequence is TGTGCCAGCAGGGAGGGACAGGGAGTTCAGCCCCAGCATTTT. Its translation: CASREGQGVQPQHF.

This clone was observed a single time. The CDR3 nucleotides are TGCGCCAGCAGCTTGGCGGGCAGGGGTGATGAAAAACTGTTTTTT. It is translated as CASSLAGRGDEKLFF. The J gene is TRBJ1-4, the V gene TRBV5-1, with D possibly matching TRBD1 (6 bases). Germline CDR1 reads SGHRS; CDR2 reads YFSETQ. The CDR3 extends over 15 amino acids. Deletions cut 0 bases from V and 6 bases from J, with 12 bases between.

The chain joins TRBV7-9 to TRBJ2-5; possible D gene TRBD1, 6 bases. The V gene lost 3 bases and the J gene lost 4 bases, with 6 bases spanning the gap. This CDR3 region has 12 residues. Per germline, CDR1 SEHNR and CDR2 FQNEAQ (reference sequence). The CDR3 reads CASSLDRETQYF. CDR3 DNA: TGTGCCAGCAGCTTGGACAGAGAGACCCAGTACTTC. The whole variable domain, remainder taken from reference TRBV7-9 and TRBJ2-5, is DTGVSQNPRHKITKRGQNVTFRCDPISEHNRLYWYRQTLGQGPEFLTYFQNEAQLEKSRLLSDRFSAERPKGSFSTLEIQRTEQGDSAMYLCASSLDRETQYFGPGTRLLVL.

This rearrangement joins TRBV4-1 to TRBJ2-3, with no clear D. Per the germline V gene, CDR1 is MGHRA and CDR2 is YSYEKL. This CDR3 has 14 residues. Trimming took 4 bases from V and 6 from J, leaving 14 bases between them. The chain's CDR3 is CASSPSRIADTQYF. CDR3 nucleotides: TGCGCCAGCAGCCCTTCCAGGATCGCGGATACGCAGTATTTT.